Listed below are T cell receptor beta chains from one sample, sequenced in a study of Ad26.COV2.S vaccination and SARS-CoV-2 variants. Data came from immunoSEQ multiplex PCR; TCRdb stores just in-frame clones and leaves some out. The sample lists roughly 390,000 clones, 88% seen once, with 3% to 4.5% in the top ten. Source: peripheral blood, taken in a trial of Ad26.COV2.S vaccine versus placebo. The receptors derive from a person between 18 and 65 years old who received the Ad26.COV2.S COVID-19 vaccine or a placebo. Each CDR3 is given with its conserved first and last residue. A D gene is named only where the DNA matches it firmly. Rows give clone size only sometimes, using once, few, many, or a class for an expanded clone.

few TRBJ1-5 TRBV5-8 NA CASSLGPFGQPQHF TGTGCCAGCAGCTTGGGCCCCTTTGGTCAGCCCCAGCATTTT
NA TRBJ1-1 TRBV2 NA CASRRGPKAFF TGTGCCAGCCGCCGGGGTCCTAAAGCTTTCTTT
NA TRBJ2-6 TRBV10-3 NA CAINAGANVLTF TGTGCCATCAATGCTGGGGCCAACGTCCTGACTTTC
NA TRBJ1-6 TRBV6-5 TRBD1 CASRWGQGNSPLHF TGTGCCAGCAGATGGGGACAGGGAAATTCACCCCTCCACTTT
NA TRBJ2-1 TRBV5-1 NA CASSLGIRYNEQFF TGCGCCAGCAGCTTGGGAATACGTTACAATGAGCAGTTCTTC
NA TRBJ2-2 TRBV4-1 NA CASSQDWSLNTGELFF TGCGCCAGCAGCCAAGATTGGAGCTTGAACACCGGGGAGCTGTTTTTT
NA TRBJ1-1 TRBV5-5 TRBD1 CASSPRTGQGTEAFF TGTGCCAGCAGCCCACGGACAGGGCAAGGGACTGAAGCTTTCTTT
NA TRBJ1-5 TRBV4-3 NA CASSQVFGQIDSNQPQHF TGCGCCAGCAGCCAAGTATTCGGACAGATCGATAGCAATCAGCCCCAGCATTTT
NA TRBJ1-2 TRBV25-1 NA CASSEYGDRGYTF TGTGCCAGCAGTGAATATGGGGATCGCGGCTACACCTTC
NA TRBJ1-2 TRBV11-2 TRBD1 CASRSVGGDRANF TGTGCCAGCAGATCAGTAGGCGGTGACAGGGCAAACTTC
NA TRBJ2-2 TRBV10-1 NA CASSEWEGANTGELFF TGCGCCAGCAGTGAGTGGGAGGGGGCGAACACCGGGGAGCTGTTTTTT
NA TRBJ2-3 TRBV10-1 NA CASSEPGGGDTQYF TGCGCCAGCAGTGAACCGGGGGGCGGAGATACGCAGTATTTT
NA TRBJ2-5 TRBV7-7 NA CASTPFEETQYF TGTGCCAGCACCCCCTTCGAGGAGACCCAGTACTTC
NA TRBJ2-7 TRBV19 TRBD2 CASSMRENTYEQYF TGTGCCAGTAGTATGCGGGAGAACACCTACGAGCAGTACTTC
NA TRBJ1-4 TRBV6-6 TRBD1 CASIEQGATNEKLFF TGTGCCAGCATCGAACAGGGGGCAACTAATGAAAAACTGTTTTTT
NA TRBJ2-1 TRBV11-2 NA CASSLGTYSTHQFF TGTGCCAGCAGCTTAGGGACCTACAGTACTCATCAGTTCTTC
NA TRBJ1-4 TRBV30 NA CAWAQGSGEKLFF TGTGCCTGGGCCCAGGGAAGTGGGGAAAAACTGTTTTTT
NA TRBJ1-3 TRBV11-2 NA CASYRDSGNTIYF TGTGCCAGCTACAGGGACTCTGGAAACACCATATATTTT
NA TRBJ2-5 TRBV30 NA CAWSERQETQYF TGTGCCTGGAGTGAAAGGCAAGAGACCCAGTACTTC
NA TRBJ1-3 TRBV7-9 NA CASSPYDGTYSGNTIYF TGTGCCAGCAGCCCGTACGACGGTACCTACTCTGGAAACACCATATATTTT
NA TRBJ1-1 TRBV19 NA CASSINLNTEAFF TGTGCCAGTAGTATCAACTTGAACACTGAAGCTTTCTTT
NA TRBJ1-4 TRBV9 NA CASSRDPGQREKLFF TGTGCCAGCAGCAGAGACCCGGGGCAGAGGGAAAAACTGTTTTTT
NA TRBJ2-3 TRBV5-4 TRBD1 CASSSRQGRDTQYF TGTGCCAGCAGCTCTAGACAGGGGAGAGATACGCAGTATTTT
NA TRBJ2-1 TRBV19 NA CASKGIRTYNEQFF TGTGCCAGTAAGGGGATCAGGACCTACAATGAGCAGTTCTTC
NA TRBJ2-7 TRBV10-3 TRBD1 CAISGGQGSGEQYF TGTGCCATCAGTGGGGGACAGGGATCGGGAGAGCAGTACTTC
once TRBJ1-5 TRBV6-5 NA CASSSDPSNQPQHF TGTGCCAGCAGTTCCGATCCTAGCAATCAGCCCCAGCATTTT
once TRBJ1-5 TRBV6-5 NA CASSYHGDSNQPQHF TGTGCCAGCAGTTACCACGGAGATAGCAATCAGCCCCAGCATTTT
NA TRBJ2-3 TRBV5-4 TRBD2 CASSSETSGGLDTQYF TGTGCCAGCAGCTCCGAGACTAGCGGGGGCCTAGATACGCAGTATTTT
NA TRBJ1-3 TRBV5-1 NA CASSLGKPGNTIYF TGCGCCAGCAGCTTAGGGAAACCTGGAAACACCATATATTTT
NA TRBJ2-5 TRBV30 NA CAWRRETAQYF TGTGCCTGGAGGAGAGAGACGGCCCAGTACTTC
NA TRBJ1-1 TRBV29-1 NA CSAERGVRFF TGCAGCGCCGAGCGGGGGGTAAGATTCTTT
NA TRBJ1-1 TRBV30 NA CAWSEVGTEAFF TGTGCCTGGAGTGAGGTGGGGACTGAAGCTTTCTTT
NA TRBJ1-3 TRBV6-1 NA CASSEYYGGYSGNTIYF TGTGCCAGCAGTGAATACTATGGGGGCTACTCTGGAAACACCATATATTTT
NA TRBJ2-1 TRBV19 TRBD2 CASSIDHSGGRNEQFF TGTGCCAGTAGTATAGATCATAGCGGGGGTAGGAATGAGCAGTTCTTC
once TRBJ2-1 TRBV18 NA CASSPPYNEQFF TGTGCCAGCTCACCGCCCTACAATGAGCAGTTCTTC
NA TRBJ2-6 TRBV7-9 NA CASRPTFSGANVLTF TGTGCCAGCAGGCCGACCTTCTCTGGGGCCAACGTCCTGACTTTC
once TRBJ1-6 TRBV9 TRBD1 CASSAQTGSSPLHF TGTGCCAGCAGCGCACAGACAGGGTCCTCACCCCTCCACTTT
NA TRBJ2-2 TRBV5-4 NA CASSLDRYTGELFF TGTGCCAGCAGCTTGGACAGATACACCGGGGAGCTGTTTTTT
NA TRBJ1-1 TRBV5-5 NA CASSLSLANTEAFF TGTGCCAGCAGCTTGTCGTTAGCGAACACTGAAGCTTTCTTT
NA TRBJ1-1 TRBV5-1 NA CASSSDGNTEAFF TGCGCCAGCAGCTCGGACGGGAACACTGAAGCTTTCTTT
NA TRBJ1-1 TRBV3-1/TRBV3-2 TRBD1 CASSQDKGAGTEAFF TGTGCCAGCAGCCAAGATAAGGGGGCTGGGACTGAAGCTTTCTTT
NA TRBJ1-4 TRBV4-1 NA CASSPTGTNNEKLFF TGCGCCAGCAGCCCCACCGGGACAAATAATGAAAAACTGTTTTTT
once TRBJ2-5 TRBV7-8 NA CASSRGGGGGETQYF TGTGCCAGCAGCCGAGGAGGAGGGGGAGGAGAGACCCAGTACTTC
NA TRBJ2-3 TRBV6-5 NA CASKIDPSTDTQYF TGTGCCAGCAAGATAGACCCTAGCACAGATACGCAGTATTTT
NA TRBJ1-2 TRBV24-1 TRBD1 CATSGGTGDGSYGYTF TGTGCCACCAGTGGCGGGACAGGGGACGGATCCTATGGCTACACCTTC
NA TRBJ1-1 TRBV4-1 NA CASSQLGDKNTEAFF TGCGCCAGCAGCCAGCTCGGAGACAAGAACACTGAAGCTTTCTTT
NA TRBJ1-1 TRBV30 NA CAWSHGTEAFF TGTGCCTGGAGTCATGGGACTGAAGCTTTCTTT
NA TRBJ2-7 TRBV7-2 NA CASSLGGTAYEQYF TGTGCCAGCAGCTTGGGGGGGACAGCCTACGAGCAGTACTTC
once TRBJ2-6 TRBV12-3/TRBV12-4 NA CASSLDRNVLTF TGTGCCAGCAGTTTAGACAGAAACGTCCTGACTTTC
NA TRBJ2-7 TRBV21-1 NA CASSKIYEQYF TGTGCCAGCAGCAAAATCTACGAGCAGTACTTC
NA TRBJ1-2 TRBV20-1 TRBD1 CSASSGTANYGYTF TGCAGTGCTAGTTCTGGGACAGCTAACTATGGCTACACCTTC
few TRBJ1-2 TRBV7-9 NA CASSLRWNGYTF TGTGCCAGCAGCTTAAGATGGAATGGCTACACCTTC
once TRBJ1-3 TRBV5-4 NA CASSLAGPGGENTIYF TGTGCCAGCAGCTTGGCCGGACCGGGGGGAGAAAACACCATATATTTT